These 19 T cell receptor beta chains originate from one sample sequenced in a study of T cell changes during pregnancy in multiple sclerosis. The data were produced by immunoSEQ multiplex PCR, yet TCRdb's version contains in-frame clones alone and is incomplete. The data contain 95,000 to 100,000 clones, 75% to 95% of them singletons. This material consisted of peripheral blood, taken in the second trimester of pregnancy. The receptors derive from a female donor with multiple sclerosis, enrolled in a pregnancy study.

This clone is a singleton in its sample. The rearrangement uses TRBV27 and TRBJ2-3, with D possibly matching TRBD2 (6 bases). V shed 3 bases and J shed 2 bases, with 15 bases lying between them. Germline CDR1 is MNHEY and CDR2 is SMNVEV (reference sequence). The CDR3 consists of 16 residues. This CDR3 is CASSFSHGGTTDTQYF. The CDR3 DNA reads TGTGCCAGCAGTTTTAGCCACGGAGGGACCACAGATACGCAGTATTTT.

This rearrangement joins TRBV5-4 to TRBJ2-1, with 10 bases that match TRBD2. The CDR3 has 15 residues. The ends lost 0 bases at V and 6 bases at J; junction bases unmatched: 3. Germline CDR1 is SGHNT and CDR2 is YYREEE (reference sequence). Written as DNA, the CDR3 is TGTGCCAGCAGCTTGGATGGGACTAGCGCCAATGAGCAGTTCTTC. Its translation is CASSLDGTSANEQFF.

This clone was seen more than once but under ten times. This chain joins TRBV29-1 and TRBJ2-1; 10 bases map to TRBD1. Germline lookup yields CDR1 SQVTM and CDR2 ANQGSEA. Trimming removed 7 bases from V and 4 bases from J; junction bases left unmatched: 10. The CDR3 consists of 15 residues. The CDR3 nucleotides read TGCAGCGCCGTAGGGGGGACAGGGGTTTACAATGAGCAGTTCTTC. Amino acid sequence: CSAVGGTGVYNEQFF.

DNA for the CDR3: TGTGCCAGCAGTCAGGGGACCCTAGCCGCAAATCAGCCCCAGCATTTT. Its translation is CASSQGTLAANQPQHF. The rearrangement uses TRBV27 and TRBJ1-5, with D possibly TRBD1 on 6 matching bases. This CDR3 is 16 amino acids long. Germline CDR1 is MNHEY and CDR2 is SMNVEV (reference sequence). The germline V and J ends were trimmed by 5 bases and 4 bases, with 18 bases remaining between them.

The gene calls are TRBV7-2 and TRBJ1-2; no clear D gene. Per germline, CDR1 SGHTA and CDR2 FQGNSA. The CDR3 contains 13 residues. Trimming pared 2 bases from V and 8 bases from J, leaving 12 bases between. CDR3 DNA sequence: TGTGCCAGCAGCTTAACAGCAAGCGGAGGCTACACCTTC. This translates into CASSLTASGGYTF.

V and J are TRBV7-2 and TRBJ1-2; D might be TRBD1 (5 bases). Germline CDR1 SGHTA, CDR2 FQGNSA. With 2 bases removed from V and 3 bases from J, the gap between germline ends came to 10 bases. The CDR3 spans 14 residues. CDR3 region: CASSLSLGHYGYTF. CDR3 nucleotide sequence: TGTGCCAGCAGCTTATCATTGGGGCACTATGGCTACACCTTC. The complete variable domain, with remaining parts taken from reference TRBV7-2 and TRBJ1-2, reads GAGVSQSPSNKVTEKGKDVELRCDPISGHTALYWYRQSLGQGLEFLIYFQGNSAPDKSGLPSDRFSAERTGGSVSTLTIQRTQQEDSAVYLCASSLSLGHYGYTFGSGTRLTVV.

V gene TRBV5-1 combines with J gene TRBJ1-2; a possible D gene is TRBD1 (5 bases). Germline CDR1 reads SGHRS; CDR2 reads YFSETQ. The CDR3 has 13 residues. Between the trimmed V and J ends, which lost 0 bases and 8 bases, there was a span of 11 bases. The CDR3 DNA is TGCGCCAGCAGCTTGGAACAGGTGGGCGGCTACACCTTC. It translates to CASSLEQVGGYTF.

This chain links TRBV29-1 with TRBJ2-3; 9 positions agree with TRBD2. Germline lookup yields CDR1 SQVTM and CDR2 ANQGSEA. The J segment lost 6 bases and the V segment lost 3 bases, leaving 10 bases of the junction unmatched. This CDR3 is 15 amino acids long. The CDR3 DNA is TGCAGCGTTGAGGGACTAGCCAGGGGGGGGGATACGCAGTATTTT. Translating gives CSVEGLARGGDTQYF.

This clone was seen only once. J is TRBJ2-7 and V is TRBV28; 9 bases map to TRBD1. CDR3 length equals 14 residues. Unmatched junction bases numbered 5, after V lost 6 bases and J lost 2 bases. Germline CDR1 reads MDHEN; CDR2 reads SYDVKM. In DNA form, the CDR3 reads TGTGCCAGCAGGTTGACAGGGGGAACCTACGAGCAGTACTTC. It codes for CASRLTGGTYEQYF.

This chain uses TRBV6-1 with TRBJ1-1; 9 nucleotides line up with TRBD1. The trim removed 8 bases at V and 2 bases at J, leaving 3 bases unmatched. CDR1 is MNHNS and CDR2 is SASEGT in the germline V gene. The CDR3 is made up of 13 amino acids. CDR3 protein: CASLGQGNTEAFF. The CDR3 coding sequence is TGTGCCAGCCTGGGACAGGGAAACACTGAAGCTTTCTTT.

This chain links TRBV10-3 with TRBJ2-7, with 8 bases matching TRBD1. The germline CDR1 and CDR2 sequences are ENHRY and SYGVKD. The CDR3 covers 16 residues. The V and J ends lost 8 bases and 0 bases, in that order; junction bases with no gene match: 12. CDR3 nucleotide sequence: TGTGCCATCTCGACAGGGGCAGGTAGGGACTCCTACGAGCAGTACTTC. This codes for CAISTGAGRDSYEQYF.

Concerning this clone: Mismatch with germline at one junction end may stem from a read error. The CDR3 loop is CASSRDLADEQYF. For the CDR3, the DNA is TGTGCTAGCAGCCGGGACTTGGCGGACGAGCAGTACTTC. The rearrangement joins TRBV7-7 to TRBJ2-7; D may be TRBD2 (6 bases). Germline CDR1 reads SSHAT; CDR2 reads FNYEAQ (reference sequence). The CDR3 sequence is 13 residues long.

The sample holds one count of this clone. V gene TRBV18 combines with J gene TRBJ2-7; maybe TRBD2 (6 bases). The CDR3 contains 13 residues. V was pared by 2 bases and J by 6 bases, with 11 bases between. CDR1 is KGHSH, CDR2 LQKENI, per germline. CDR3 in DNA: TGTGCCAGCTCACCAGGGACTTATCGCGAGCAGTACTTC. Encoded protein: CASSPGTYREQYF.

The chain recombines TRBV5-1 with TRBJ2-3; D may be TRBD2 (6 bases). This CDR3 spans 14 amino acids. Trimming cost V 2 bases and J 1 base, with 8 bases left between them. The germline V gene has CDR1 SGHRS and CDR2 YFSETQ. The CDR3 sequence is CASSFPSGTDTQYF. The CDR3, as DNA: TGCGCCAGCAGCTTCCCTAGCGGCACAGATACGCAGTATTTT.

The chain links TRBV10-2 to TRBJ1-3; D perhaps matches TRBD1 (5 bases). V lost 5 bases, J lost 2 bases, and 7 bases lay in between. Germline lookup yields CDR1 WSHSY and CDR2 SAAADI. The CDR3 consists of 13 residues. CDR3 loop: CASSQGTGNTIYF. The CDR3 nucleotides read TGCGCCAGCAGTCAGGGAACTGGAAACACCATATATTTT.

The V call is TRBV4-3, the J call TRBJ2-3; 14 bases align to TRBD2. V shed 0 bases and J 6 bases; nucleotides not matched to a gene: 5. In germline, CDR1 is LGHNA, CDR2 YSLEER. This CDR3 spans 17 amino acids. CDR3 loop: CASSQDQGLAGDDTQYF. In nucleotides, the CDR3 is TGCGCCAGCAGCCAAGATCAGGGACTAGCGGGAGATGATACGCAGTATTTT.

The chain couples TRBV5-1 to TRBJ2-3, with D possibly matching TRBD2 (5 bases). The CDR3 totals 17 residues. Germline V gene lookup returns CDR1 SGHRS and CDR2 YFSETQ. V was pared by 5 bases and J by 1 base, with 20 bases between. CDR3 nucleotide sequence: TGCGCCAGCAGTTCCGGGATGGTGGCCCCTCGCACAGATACGCAGTATTTT. Amino acid sequence: CASSSGMVAPRTDTQYF.

The V and J genes are TRBV4-2 and TRBJ2-2; 7 nucleotides line up with TRBD2. Trimming took 1 base from V and 6 from J; bases not matched to a gene: 5. The CDR3 consists of 15 residues. Germline V lookup: CDR1 LGHNA, CDR2 YNFKEQ. The CDR3 DNA sequence: TGTGCCAGCAGCCAAGTTGGGGGGGAAGCCGGGGAGCTGTTTTTT. It yields the protein CASSQVGGEAGELFF.

This chain joins TRBV5-5 and TRBJ2-5; D is unresolved. This CDR3 region has 11 residues. Germline loops: CDR1 SGHKS, CDR2 YYEKEE (reference sequence). Trimming removed 2 bases at V and 5 bases at J, with 4 bases between. The CDR3 region is CASSLLETQYF. CDR3 DNA: TGTGCCAGCAGCTTACTCGAGACCCAGTACTTC.